Reported below is one T cell receptor (beta chain). Its matching antigen is unknown. The sample comes from a study of T cell repertoires in cytomegalovirus infection. TCRdb re-called the reads with MiXCR, one entry per CDR3 protein. The sample has hundreds of thousands of distinct CDR3 sequences, approximately 40% seen once. CDR3 length: 14 amino acids. Trimming left V 7 bases short and J 5 bases short, with 16 bases between. CDR1 and CDR2 from the germline V gene are SNHLY and FYNNEI. Study-wide findings and caveats: CMV-specific HLA-C-restricted TCR beta clonotypes dominated the ex vivo response.

The sequence derives from a human donor in good health (CMV status not recorded). Some clones in this sample may be carry-over from other donors' samples. The J gene is TRBJ2-3, the V gene TRBV2; no clear D. The sequencing here drew on cultured PBMCs, taken from culture after CMV antigen stimulation. The CDR3 loop reads CASTMGSVQDTQYF. DNA for the CDR3: TGTGCCAGCACTATGGGTTCCGTCCAAGATACGCAGTATTTT.